This T cell receptor beta chain appears in the sequencing data of a study of blood T cells in healthy people across ages (dated by TCRdb to 2013 to 2016). Study-level background: Template switching captured roughly one uniquely barcoded TCR beta cDNA molecule per two T cells in model experiments. The study measured age-related changes in TCR beta repertoire diversity using deep sequencing normalized with unique cDNA molecular identifiers. The donors were split into four age groups: young (average approximately 16 years), middle-aged (over 35), aged (approximately 60) and long-lived (roughly 88). To avoid experimental bias, donors of different ages were randomly spread across the sequencing lanes. Using the same blood draw, the study looked at two additional independent replicas of 1 million unique cDNA reads for two donors, one aged 18 to 29 and the other aged 80 or older. Broader findings and caveats from the paper: Because donor CMV infection status was unknown, age-related changes in expanded clonotypes were potentially confounded. The percentage of naive T cells measured by flow cytometry correlated strongly with observed TCR beta diversity. Compared with the aged group, the long-lived group had more naive CD4+ T cells, fewer expanded clones and increased TCR diversity, a pattern suggesting age selection. As age increased, observed TCR beta diversity per million T cells dropped in a roughly linear way, and a significant reduction was already evident by age 40. Estimates of total diversity from one million sequenced T cells were regarded as lower bounds and underestimates. Because profiling used bulk unsorted PBMCs, naive and antigen-experienced compartments could not be compared conclusively.

Libraries came from 5' RACE. The listed sequencing device is Illumina HiSeq 2500. A second roughly 7 to 11 cycle PCR used a sample-barcoded 5' primer and a J-beta primer mix. A unique molecular identifier was introduced onto each TCR beta cDNA molecule by a template-switch 5' adaptor carrying 12 random nucleotides. Each sample yielded at least 2.5 million CDR3-containing paired-end reads. All of the RNA was converted into first-strand cDNA using the Mint cDNA synthesis kit, with a TRBC-specific oligonucleotide serving as the primer. All cDNA was treated with uracil-DNA glycosylase and then went through a first 18-cycle PCR with the universal primers M1SS and BC2_uni_R. The original methods were these. For normalization, 1 million high-quality reads, each with a distinct molecular identifier, were randomly selected from each sample. Reads sharing molecular identifiers were discarded rather than binned into consensus sequences. MiTCR, set to a Q25 quality threshold and the strictest error-elimination algorithm, was used for CDR3 identification, clonotype clustering and error correction. A nonparametric unseen species model with Euler transformation was used to estimate lower-bound total TCR beta diversity. Clones were called with MiXCR by TCRdb after fastp trimmed the public reads at Q25, and only in-frame beta chains were retained. Every CDR3 protein is listed once, alongside the most common genes and DNA of its rows. TCRdb, not the original authors, processed these V and J calls. A total of 1.4 million to 1.5 million distinct CDR3 sequences appear in this sample, 35% to 45% of them only once. Under 8% of the sample belongs to the ten largest clones.

A remark on this clonotype: What antigen it recognizes has not been identified. No much larger clone exists at a distance of one base, and base qualities are not known.

A distance of 9 bases separates the germline ends of V and J, which lose 7 bases and 2 bases respectively. CDR1 MNHNS and CDR2 SASEGT were looked up in the germline V gene. Reading from cysteine to phenylalanine, the CDR3 counts 12 amino acids. The read is trimmed to its CDR3 DNA, 36 bases read in frame from base 1. Systemically healthy Caucasian individuals from Russia, some 40 in total and aged roughly 6 to 95 years, were included as donors. Each donor gave around 9 milliliters of peripheral blood, collected into EDTA-treated Vacutainer tubes. PBMCs were isolated by Ficoll-Paque density-gradient centrifugation, with at least 7 million obtained per sample. Trizol reagent was used to extract total RNA from the PBMCs, yielding at least 6 micrograms per sample. For every donor, flow cytometry on a PBMC aliquot measured the percentage of naive CD45RAhigh/CD27high T cells.

This sequence was found in a woman aged 18 to 35 in good health. The receptor chain draws on TRBV6-1 and TRBJ2-7, with the D segment identity uncertain. The sequenced sample consisted of blood. The nucleotides are TGTGCCAGCAAGGTCAACACCTACGAGCAGTACTTC. Translated, it gives CASKVNTYEQYF.